This is a list of T cell receptor beta chains from one sample in a study of blood T cell repertoires in COVID-19. The protocol was immunoSEQ multiplex PCR, while the TCRdb copy is restricted to in-frame clones and leaves out a portion. The sample lists roughly 350,000 clones, 88% occurring once. Sequencing used peripheral blood. Every receptor here comes from a woman between 50 and 59 years old with active or convalescent COVID-19. CDR3s include the opening cysteine and the closing phenylalanine or tryptophan. The D gene is left open where the match is weak. Some rows have no size entry. The others give once, few or many, or a class for an expanded clone.

size | J | V | D | DNA | CDR3
once | TRBJ2-2 | TRBV27 | TRBD1 | TGTGCCAGCAGTTTATCAATACCACAGGGGCACACCGGGGAGCTGTTTTTT | CASSLSIPQGHTGELFF
. | TRBJ1-1 | TRBV6-5 | . | TGTGCCAGCAGTTACCGCGCTGAAGCTTTCTTT | CASSYRAEAFF
. | TRBJ2-7 | TRBV28 | TRBD2 | TGTGCCAGCAGCAGACTAGCGGACCGCTCCTACGAGCAGTACTTC | CASSRLADRSYEQYF
. | TRBJ1-2 | TRBV5-4 | TRBD1 | TGTGCCAGCAGATCGGCAGGGGGCAGTGATGGCTACACCTTC | CASRSAGGSDGYTF
. | TRBJ1-4 | TRBV7-2 | . | TGTGCCAGCAGCAGAAGCGTGGGGGCTTATGACGAAAAACTGTTTTTT | CASSRSVGAYDEKLFF
. | TRBJ1-1 | TRBV12-3/TRBV12-4 | . | TGTGCCAGCAGTTTCCAGGGAGGCACTGAAGCTTTCTTT | CASSFQGGTEAFF
. | TRBJ2-7 | TRBV6-5 | TRBD1 | TGTGCCAGCAGTTACTCGACAGGGGGCTACGAGCAGTACTTC | CASSYSTGGYEQYF
. | TRBJ1-6 | TRBV19 | TRBD1 | TGTGCCAGTAGCGGGCCGGGACAGGGAAATTCACCCCTCCACTTT | CASSGPGQGNSPLHF
. | TRBJ2-6 | TRBV7-2 | . | TGTGCCAGCAGCGAAGGGGCTATCTCTGGGGCCAACGTCCTGACTTTC | CASSEGAISGANVLTF
. | TRBJ2-3 | TRBV12-5 | TRBD2 | TGTGCTAGTGGTTTGGGTTTAGCGGGGGAGGCAGATACGCAGTATTTT | CASGLGLAGEADTQYF
. | TRBJ2-7 | TRBV11-3 | . | TGTGCCAGCAGCTTAGCAGGGGCGCAAGAGCAGTACTTC | CASSLAGAQEQYF
. | TRBJ1-2 | TRBV5-4 | . | TGTGCCAGCATCCCCCGGGGGAGTAACTATGGCTACACCTTC | CASIPRGSNYGYTF
. | TRBJ2-1 | TRBV11-2 | TRBD2 | TGTGCCAGCAGCTTAAATAGCGGGAGGGCCCGGAATGAGCAGTTCTTC | CASSLNSGRARNEQFF
few | TRBJ2-5 | TRBV5-1 | TRBD2 | TGCGCCAGCAGCCCCACGACTAGCTCATTCGAGACCCAGTACTTC | CASSPTTSSFETQYF
. | TRBJ2-3 | TRBV5-1 | TRBD1 | TGCGCCAGCAGCCACCGGGACAGGGGATCAGATACGCAGTATTTT | CASSHRDRGSDTQYF
. | TRBJ1-2 | TRBV9 | TRBD1 | TGTGCCAGCAGCGCCAGACAGGGCCCGTATGGCTACACCTTC | CASSARQGPYGYTF
. | TRBJ1-2 | TRBV29-1 | TRBD1 | TGCAGCGTCTTACAGGGGCGCAAAGCTAACTATGGCTACACCTTC | CSVLQGRKANYGYTF
. | TRBJ2-1 | TRBV15 | . | TGTGCCACCAGCAGAGGGTACGAGGATGAGCAGTTCTTC | CATSRGYEDEQFF
few | TRBJ1-5 | TRBV4-1 | TRBD1 | TGCGCCAGCAGCCAACATGGACAGGCGAATCAGCCCCAGCATTTT | CASSQHGQANQPQHF
. | TRBJ2-1 | TRBV5-1 | . | TGCGCCAGCAGCTTCCCGGGAACCCTTCAGCAGTTCTTC | CASSFPGTLQQFF
. | TRBJ2-3 | TRBV7-3 | . | TGTGCCAGCAGCTTAACGGGCAGGTTAAGCACAGATACGCAGTATTTT | CASSLTGRLSTDTQYF
once | TRBJ2-7 | TRBV28 | TRBD2 | TGTGCCACCAGACTAGCGGGAGATTGGTACGAGCAGTACTTC | CATRLAGDWYEQYF
. | TRBJ1-2 | TRBV20-1 | . | TGCAGTGTAGGCGGAACTTACGGCTACACCTTC | CSVGGTYGYTF
. | TRBJ1-5 | TRBV5-5 | . | TGTGCCAGCAGATGGGACATAAATCAGCCCCAGCATTTT | CASRWDINQPQHF
. | TRBJ2-2 | TRBV4-1 | . | TGCGCCAGCAGCCAAGGGCCGAACACCGGGGAGCTGTTTTTT | CASSQGPNTGELFF
. | TRBJ2-6 | TRBV10-3 | . | TGTGCCATCAGTGAGTCTGCAGGGAGGAGGGACTCTGGGGCCAACGTCCTGACTTTC | CAISESAGRRDSGANVLTF